These 24 T cell receptor beta chains originate from one sample sequenced in a study of shared clonotypes between healthy human individuals. Repertoires were generated with immunoSEQ multiplex PCR, while TCRdb's copy carries only in-frame clones and drops some. The data contain around 2.5 million clones, 90% to 95% of them seen just once; the ten biggest clones take up about 0.34%. The sample was naive CD4+ T cells from PBMCs. The subset is: CD45RA+ positively selected. The receptors derive from a man aged 18 to 29 in good health. Some clones in this sample may be carry-over from other donors' samples.

This chain uses TRBV6-1 with TRBJ1-5; D not certain. V was trimmed by 0 bases and J by 0 bases, leaving 9 bases between them. CDR1 MNHNS and CDR2 SASEGT come from the germline V gene. The CDR3 length is 16 residues. CDR3 amino acids: CASSEALRYSNQPQHF. In DNA, the CDR3 is TGTGCCAGCAGTGAAGCGTTGAGGTATAGCAATCAGCCCCAGCATTTT.

This clone was recorded only once. Other DNA sequences of this sample code for an identical CDR3. The rearrangement joins TRBV6-6 to TRBJ2-7, with 9 bases matching TRBD2. J gave up 4 bases and V 3 bases, and 4 bases lay outside the gene matches. CDR3 length: 14 residues. Germline V lookup: CDR1 MNHNY, CDR2 SVGAGI (reference sequence). The CDR3 DNA sequence: TGTGCCAGCAGTTATGCTAGCGGGACATACGAGCAGTACTTC. This encodes CASSYASGTYEQYF.

This chain connects TRBV5-5 to TRBJ2-1; possible D gene TRBD1, 6 bases. V was shortened by 3 bases and J by 9 bases, with 13 bases between the two germline ends. The CDR3 consists of 13 residues. Germline V lookup: CDR1 SGHKS, CDR2 YYEKEE (reference sequence). The CDR3 reads CASSSGTFGEQFF. CDR3 bases: TGTGCCAGCAGCTCCGGGACATTCGGTGAGCAGTTCTTC.

The V call is TRBV28, the J call TRBJ1-1, with 11 bases identical to TRBD1. CDR1 and CDR2 from the germline V gene are MDHEN and SYDVKM. Trimming took 6 bases from V and 4 from J; bases not matched to a gene: 10. This CDR3 is 16 amino acids long. This chain's CDR3 is CASRLLPGQGVTEAFF. As DNA, the CDR3 is TGTGCCAGCAGGCTTCTACCGGGACAGGGGGTCACTGAAGCTTTCTTT.

Worth noting for this clone: This CDR3 is also generated by other DNA sequences in the sample. V and J are TRBV6-5 and TRBJ1-2; D is unclear. The CDR3 runs to 13 residues. The V gene's germline CDR1 is MNHEY and CDR2 SVGAGI. The V end lost 2 bases, the J end lost 2 bases, and 6 bases lay between the germline ends. CDR3 coding DNA: TGTGCCAGCAGTTACGGAAGGAACTATGGCTACACCTTC. Translating gives CASSYGRNYGYTF.

This chain connects TRBV9 to TRBJ2-1; maybe TRBD2 (6 bases). The germline CDR1 and CDR2 sequences are SGDLS and YYNGEE. The CDR3 has 15 residues. With 0 bases removed from V and 5 bases from J, the gap between germline ends came to 12 bases. The CDR3 here is CASSVDGGFHNEQFF. CDR3 bases: TGTGCCAGCAGCGTAGATGGGGGGTTCCACAATGAGCAGTTCTTC. Combining the CDR3 with reference TRBV9 and TRBJ2-1 gives the whole variable domain DSGVTQTPKHLITATGQRVTLRCSPRSGDLSVYWYQQSLDQGLQFLIQYYNGEERAKGNILERFSAQQFPDLHSELNLSSLELGDSALYFCASSVDGGFHNEQFFGPGTRLTVL.

This chain uses TRBV28 with TRBJ2-2; possible D gene TRBD2, 6 bases. CDR3 size: 15 residues. Germline V CDR1 and CDR2: MDHEN, SYDVKM. Trimming took off 7 bases at V and 1 base at J, with 13 bases between the two ends. This chain's CDR3 is CASTLGGENTGELFF. DNA for the CDR3: TGTGCCAGCACCCTCGGGGGAGAGAACACCGGGGAGCTGTTTTTT.

This clone was seen only once. The chain combines TRBV28 with TRBJ2-7; 7 positions agree with TRBD2. The CDR3 contains 12 residues. Trimming at V came to 6 bases and at J to 3 bases, leaving 2 bases not matched to a gene. The germline V gene has CDR1 MDHEN and CDR2 SYDVKM. The CDR3 DNA reads TGTGCCAGCAGCCTAGCGGACTACGAGCAGTACTTC. Amino acids: CASSLADYEQYF.

Worth noting for this clone: A read error is possible here, since a much larger clone lies one base away. Other DNA variants within this sample encode the same CDR3. This rearrangement joins TRBV7-6 to TRBJ2-3; D is unclear. The CDR3 is 11 amino acids. The germline V and J ends were trimmed by 2 bases and 3 bases, with 0 bases remaining between them. Germline V gene sequence: CDR1 SGHVS, CDR2 FNYEAQ. The CDR3 spells CASSLTDTQYF. DNA of the CDR3: TGTGCCAGCAGCTTAACAGATACGCAGTATTTT. The variable domain in full, completed from reference TRBV7-6 and TRBJ2-3, reads GAGVSQSPRYKVTKRGQDVALRCDPISGHVSLYWYRQALGQGPEFLTYFNYEAQQDKSGLPNDRFSAERPEGSISTLTIQRTEQRDSAMYRCASSLTDTQYFGPGTRLTVL.

This chain joins TRBV5-1 and TRBJ2-1; TRBD2 aligns across 10 bases. Per germline, CDR1 SGHRS and CDR2 YFSETQ. V dropped 4 bases and J dropped 5; count of bases not matched to a gene: 6. The CDR3 loop spans 15 amino acids. CDR3 residues: CASSGGLAMNNEQFF. In nucleotides, the CDR3 is TGCGCCAGCAGCGGGGGACTAGCGATGAACAATGAGCAGTTCTTC.

This rearrangement joins TRBV5-1 to TRBJ1-1, with 10 positions matching TRBD1. The germline CDR1 and CDR2 sequences are SGHRS and YFSETQ. V gave up 1 base and J gave up 4 bases; unmatched junction bases: 4. This CDR3 contains 15 residues. The CDR3, as DNA: TGCGCCAGCAGCTTGCGGGACAGGGGCACCACTGAAGCTTTCTTT. Protein: CASSLRDRGTTEAFF.

The rearrangement uses TRBV4-1 and TRBJ2-5; 8 positions agree with TRBD1. This CDR3 is 14 amino acids long. Unmatched junction bases numbered 2, after V lost 1 base and J lost 4 bases. The germline gives CDR1 MGHRA, CDR2 YSYEKL. Here the CDR3 reads CASSQAQGVETQYF. In DNA form, the CDR3 reads TGCGCCAGCAGCCAAGCACAGGGGGTAGAGACCCAGTACTTC.

The chain has TRBV10-3 and TRBJ2-1, with D possibly matching TRBD2 (6 bases). The germline V gene encodes CDR1 ENHRY and CDR2 SYGVKD. With 5 bases removed from V and 4 bases from J, the gap between germline ends came to 15 bases. The CDR3 spans 15 residues. CDR3 DNA: TGTGCCATCAGTCCCGGGGGTAAGTCATACAATGAGCAGTTCTTC. Translated, it gives CAISPGGKSYNEQFF.

V and J are TRBV4-1 and TRBJ2-2; the D gene is possibly TRBD2 (6 bases). With 0 bases removed from V and 6 bases from J, the gap between germline ends came to 8 bases. Per germline, CDR1 MGHRA and CDR2 YSYEKL. CDR3 length: 14 residues. CDR3 in amino acids: CASSQDPGAGELFF. DNA for the CDR3: TGCGCCAGCAGCCAAGATCCGGGGGCCGGGGAGCTGTTTTTT.

The V and J genes are TRBV6-4 and TRBJ2-5, with 9 bases identical to TRBD2. Looked up from germline, CDR1 is MRHNA and CDR2 is SNTAGT. The CDR3 has 15 residues. V was clipped by 5 bases and J by 2 bases; unmatched bases: 6. In nucleotides, the CDR3 is TGTGCCAGCAGTCCGTCTAGCGGGACTCAAGAGACCCAGTACTTC. Translating gives CASSPSSGTQETQYF.

V gene TRBV15 combines with J gene TRBJ1-2; D might be TRBD1 (6 bases). Germline loops: CDR1 LNHNV, CDR2 YYDKDF (reference sequence). This CDR3 contains 14 residues. Trimming removed 10 bases from V and 2 bases from J, with 17 bases in between. The CDR3 here is CASAINRANYGYTF. The CDR3 DNA follows: TGTGCCAGCGCCATAAACAGGGCGAACTATGGCTACACCTTC.

This clone was detected only a few times. This sample includes further DNA sequences coding for the same CDR3. The CDR3 region has the DNA TGTGCCAGCAGCTTGACAGTCTATGGCTACACCTTC. Its protein is CASSLTVYGYTF. The chain is built from TRBV7-9 and TRBJ1-2, with a tentative D call TRBD1 (5 bases). Trimming left V 3 bases short and J 4 bases short, with 6 bases between. From germline, CDR1 is SEHNR and CDR2 FQNEAQ (reference sequence). The CDR3 covers 12 residues. The whole variable domain, remainder taken from reference TRBV7-9 and TRBJ1-2, is DTGVSQNPRHKITKRGQNVTFRCDPISEHNRLYWYRQTLGQGPEFLTYFQNEAQLEKSRLLSDRFSAERPKGSFSTLEIQRTEQGDSAMYLCASSLTVYGYTFGSGTRLTVV.

The CDR3 bases are TGTGCCACCAGCCGGGTTCTTGCTAACAATGAGCAGTTCTTC. Its protein is CATSRVLANNEQFF. The rearrangement links TRBV15 to TRBJ2-1; D is undetermined. V was trimmed by 5 bases and J by 5 bases, leaving 13 bases between them. This CDR3 contains 14 residues. Germline CDR1 reads LNHNV; CDR2 reads YYDKDF (reference sequence).

The rearrangement joins TRBV6-1 to TRBJ2-1, with D perhaps matching TRBD2 (5 bases). The CDR3 runs 11 residues. Germline V gene data show CDR1 as MNHNS and CDR2 as SASEGT. Trimming removed 8 bases from V and 6 bases from J, with 8 bases in between. CDR3 sequence reads: CASVRGNEQFF. The DNA for the CDR3 is TGTGCCAGCGTCCGGGGCAATGAGCAGTTCTTC.

This clone was recorded once. This chain uses TRBV19 with TRBJ2-1; D perhaps matches TRBD2 (6 bases). Per germline, CDR1 LNHDA and CDR2 SQIVND (reference sequence). CDR3 length: 14 residues. V gave up 7 bases and J gave up 5 bases, with 15 bases separating them. Written as DNA, the CDR3 is TGTGCCAGTACCGACCCGGGACTCAACAATGAGCAGTTCTTC. Encoded protein: CASTDPGLNNEQFF.

The chain uses TRBV29-1 and TRBJ1-2; TRBD1 is a possible D gene (6 bases). The CDR3 covers 11 residues. Germline CDR1 and CDR2: SQVTM and ANQGSEA. Between the trimmed V and J ends, which lost 6 bases and 10 bases, there was a span of 15 bases. The CDR3 protein is CSVGFRTDYTF. The DNA of the CDR3 is TGCAGCGTGGGATTCCGGACAGACTACACCTTC.

This chain connects TRBV7-3 to TRBJ2-1; the D is unclear. Between the trimmed V and J ends, which lost 5 bases and 6 bases, there was a span of 14 bases. Germline-derived CDR1 and CDR2 are SGHTA and FQGTGA. This CDR3 spans 14 amino acids. CDR3 in DNA: TGTGCCAGCAGCCCGAAGACAACGGGCAATGAGCAGTTCTTC. Translating it yields CASSPKTTGNEQFF. The entire variable domain, with the rest obtained from reference TRBV7-3 and TRBJ2-1, is as follows: GAGVSQTPSNKVTEKGKYVELRCDPISGHTALYWYRQSLGQGPEFLIYFQGTGAADDSGLPNDRFFAVRPEGSVSTLKIQRTERGDSAVYLCASSPKTTGNEQFFGPGTRLTVL.

The CDR3 loop is CASKGEADTQYF. As DNA, the CDR3 is TGTGCCAGCAAGGGAGAGGCGGATACGCAGTATTTT. The chain uses TRBV6-4 and TRBJ2-3; D is perhaps TRBD2 (5 bases). Germline lookup yields CDR1 MRHNA and CDR2 SNTAGT. The CDR3 is 12 residues long. V lost 7 bases to trimming and J lost 6 bases, with 11 bases between them.

About this clone itself: Since no conserved phenylalanine or tryptophan closes the CDR3, a read error is the likely cause. The DNA is left out, because the CDR3 cannot be placed on it with certainty; the CDR3 is given as TCRdb lists it. The chain couples TRBV5-5 to TRBJ2-7; the table calls TRBD2, which could not be checked here. The CDR3 spans 13 amino acids, including both terminal residues. Germline V gene sequence: CDR1 SGHKS, CDR2 YYEKEE (reference sequence). The CDR3 sequence: CASSLEASGAEAP.